The TCR beta chain described here comes from a study of cytomegalovirus exposure and HLA in healthy donors. PCR employed 60 Vbeta and 13 Jbeta primers. Sequencing was performed with immunoSEQ multiplex PCR; in TCRdb, only in-frame clones are kept and a portion is missing. The table lists roughly 180,000 clones, roughly four fifths of them singletons. Findings and limits, study-wide: A list of roughly 180 TCR beta chains associated with cytomegalovirus was given. Association of approximately 18,000 TCR beta sequences with HLA alleles was found at 0.05 false discovery rate in a later analysis.

V lost 2 bases and J lost 1, with 8 bases in between. Germline V gene data show CDR1 as MDHEN and CDR2 as SYDVKM. The CDR3 covers 14 residues. Notes on this clone: What it binds is unknown.

Sequencing input: PBMCs. The TCR sequence derives from a female donor in good health and CMV-seronegative. The chain couples TRBV28 to TRBJ1-1; D remains ambiguous. For the CDR3, the DNA is TGTGCCAGCAGTTTAATAGCCGGGAACACTGAAGCTTTCTTT. Protein: CASSLIAGNTEAFF. Full variable domain (missing parts from reference TRBV28 and TRBJ1-1): DVKVTQSSRYLVKRTGEKVFLECVQDMDHENMFWYRQDPGLGLRLIYFSYDVKMKEKGDIPEGYSVSREKKERFSLILESASTNQTSMYLCASSLIAGNTEAFFGQGTRLTVV.